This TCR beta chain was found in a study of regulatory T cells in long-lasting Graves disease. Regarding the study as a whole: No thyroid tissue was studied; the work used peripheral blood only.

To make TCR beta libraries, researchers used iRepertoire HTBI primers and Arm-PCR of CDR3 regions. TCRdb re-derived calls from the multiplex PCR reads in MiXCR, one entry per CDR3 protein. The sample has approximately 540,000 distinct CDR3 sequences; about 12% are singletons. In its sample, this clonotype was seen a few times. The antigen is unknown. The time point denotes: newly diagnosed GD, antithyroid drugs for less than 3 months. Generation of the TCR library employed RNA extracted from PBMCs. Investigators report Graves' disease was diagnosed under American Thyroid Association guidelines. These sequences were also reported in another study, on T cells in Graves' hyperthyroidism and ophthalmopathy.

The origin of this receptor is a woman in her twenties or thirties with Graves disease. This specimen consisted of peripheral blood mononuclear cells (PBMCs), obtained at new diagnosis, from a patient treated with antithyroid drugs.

The CDR3 reads CASSQSPGGPEAPPDTQYF. The CDR3 bases are TGTGCCAGCAGCCAATCCCCAGGGGGCCCGGAGGCCCCTCCAGATACGCAGTATTTT. The J gene is TRBJ2-3, the V gene TRBV6-1, with 8 positions matching TRBD1. The CDR3 has 19 amino acids. Germline V lookup: CDR1 MNHNS, CDR2 SASEGT. Losses at the gene ends were 6 bases for V and 4 bases for J; bases not matched to a gene: 21.